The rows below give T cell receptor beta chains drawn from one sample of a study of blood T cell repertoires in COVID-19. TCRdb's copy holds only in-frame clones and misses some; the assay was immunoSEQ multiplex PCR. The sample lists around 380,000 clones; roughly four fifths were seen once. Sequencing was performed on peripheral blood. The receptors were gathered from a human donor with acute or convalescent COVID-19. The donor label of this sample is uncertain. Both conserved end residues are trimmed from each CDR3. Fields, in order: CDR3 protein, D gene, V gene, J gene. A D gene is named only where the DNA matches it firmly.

cdr3_aa: ASSGQGYLGNEKLF
d_call: TRBD1
v_call: TRBV4-1
j_call: TRBJ1-4

cdr3_aa: ASSQNSGGAEETQY
d_call: TRBD2
v_call: TRBV18
j_call: TRBJ2-5

cdr3_aa: ATSETGYYYGYT
d_call: TRBD1
v_call: TRBV15
j_call: TRBJ1-2

cdr3_aa: ASGGNQPQH
d_call: -
v_call: TRBV6-5
j_call: TRBJ1-5

cdr3_aa: ASSFLMGEDTEAF
d_call: -
v_call: TRBV7-9
j_call: TRBJ1-1

cdr3_aa: ASSLARGATNEKLF
d_call: -
v_call: TRBV7-2
j_call: TRBJ1-4

cdr3_aa: ASSPQGLGAYGYT
d_call: TRBD1
v_call: TRBV7-9
j_call: TRBJ1-2

cdr3_aa: ASRSRQGYNEQF
d_call: TRBD1
v_call: TRBV6-6
j_call: TRBJ2-1

cdr3_aa: ASTPLAGWVQY
d_call: -
v_call: TRBV2
j_call: TRBJ2-7

cdr3_aa: ASSFRGAGTEAF
d_call: -
v_call: TRBV28
j_call: TRBJ1-1

cdr3_aa: ASSQTGWSYEQY
d_call: TRBD1
v_call: TRBV14
j_call: TRBJ2-7

cdr3_aa: ASSARTGGNYGYT
d_call: TRBD1
v_call: TRBV5-1
j_call: TRBJ1-2

cdr3_aa: ASSQVGAQYTEAF
d_call: -
v_call: TRBV14
j_call: TRBJ1-1

cdr3_aa: SVDMKSSYNEQF
d_call: -
v_call: TRBV29-1
j_call: TRBJ2-1